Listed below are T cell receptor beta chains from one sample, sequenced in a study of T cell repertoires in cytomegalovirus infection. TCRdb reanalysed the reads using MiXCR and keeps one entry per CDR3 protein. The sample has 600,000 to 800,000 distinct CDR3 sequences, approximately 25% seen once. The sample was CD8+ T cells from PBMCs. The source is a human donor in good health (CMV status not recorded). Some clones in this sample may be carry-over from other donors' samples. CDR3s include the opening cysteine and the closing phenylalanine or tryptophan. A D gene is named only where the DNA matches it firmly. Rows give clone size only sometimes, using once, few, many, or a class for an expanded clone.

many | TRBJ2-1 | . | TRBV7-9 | TGTGCCAGCAGCTTAAGACAGGCCAATGAGCAGTTCTTC | CASSLRQANEQFF
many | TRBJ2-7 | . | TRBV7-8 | TGTGCCAGCAGCTTAGAGAGGTCTACCGAGCAGTACTTC | CASSLERSTEQYF
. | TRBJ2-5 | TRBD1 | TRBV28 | TGTGCCAGCAGTTTCCCTTCTACAGGGGGCGTGGAGACCCAGTACTTC | CASSFPSTGGVETQYF
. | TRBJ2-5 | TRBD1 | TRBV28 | TGTGCCAGCAGTTTAGGGGACAGGGCGGGGGAGACCCAGTACTTC | CASSLGDRAGETQYF
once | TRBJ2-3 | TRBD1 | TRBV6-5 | TGTGCCAGCAGTTACCCCAGACAGGGGGGCACAGATACGCAGTATTTT | CASSYPRQGGTDTQYF
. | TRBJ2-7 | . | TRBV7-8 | TGTGCCAGCAGCCGCGACCCGGACTTCTCCTACGAGCAGTACTTC | CASSRDPDFSYEQYF
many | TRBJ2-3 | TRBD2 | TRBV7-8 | TGTGCCAGCAGCTTAAGGGCGGGGGGGCCTGCAGATACGCAGTATTTT | CASSLRAGGPADTQYF
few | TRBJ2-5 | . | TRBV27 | TGTGCCAGCAGTGAGATCGGACAAGAGACCCAGTACTTC | CASSEIGQETQYF
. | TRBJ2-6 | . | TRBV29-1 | TGCAGCGTCGTTGGGGAGGATCCTGGGGCCAACGTCCTGACTTTC | CSVVGEDPGANVLTF
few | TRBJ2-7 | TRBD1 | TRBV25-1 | TGTGCCAGCAGTGGACAGGGGGCGGGTGAGCAGTACTTC | CASSGQGAGEQYF
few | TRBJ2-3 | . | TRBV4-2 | TGTGCCAGCAGCCAAAACCCGGGGGGCATGGAAGATACGCAGTATTTT | CASSQNPGGMEDTQYF
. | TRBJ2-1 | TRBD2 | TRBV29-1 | TGCAGCGGACTAGCGGGGGACTACAATGAGCAGTTCTTC | CSGLAGDYNEQFF
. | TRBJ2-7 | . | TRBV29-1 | TGCAGCGTTGATCAGGGGAGTGGATACGAGCAGTACTTC | CSVDQGSGYEQYF
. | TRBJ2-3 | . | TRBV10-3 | TGTGCCATCGAGTCGGGGACCGGGAGGACAGGGATCACAGATACGCAGTATTTT | CAIESGTGRTGITDTQYF
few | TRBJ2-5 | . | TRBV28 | TGTGCCAGCAGTTTAATTGGCGGGGGCCTCCAAGAGACCCAGTACTTC | CASSLIGGGLQETQYF
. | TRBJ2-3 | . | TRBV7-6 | TGTGCCAGCAGCTTAGGACCCCTTGCTACGCAGTATTTT | CASSLGPLATQYF
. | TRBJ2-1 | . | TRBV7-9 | TGTGCCAGCAGCGAAAGGGGGAAGGGCAATGAGCAGTTCTTC | CASSERGKGNEQFF
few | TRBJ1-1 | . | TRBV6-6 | TGTGCCAGTCACAGGGACGAAGCTTTCTTT | CASHRDEAFF
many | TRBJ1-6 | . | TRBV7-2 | TGTGCCAGCAGCTTAGTCACATCCCTCCACTTT | CASSLVTSLHF
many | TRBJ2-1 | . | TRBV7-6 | TGTGCCAGCAGCTTAGAGGCTTCAGGGGAGTACAATGAGCAGTTCTTC | CASSLEASGEYNEQFF
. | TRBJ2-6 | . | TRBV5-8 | TGTGCCAGCAGAATAGCGGCCTCTGGGGCCAACGTCCTGACTTTC | CASRIAASGANVLTF
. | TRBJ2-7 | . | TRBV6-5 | TGTGCCAGCAAAGCGGGACAACCGTACGAGCAGTACTTC | CASKAGQPYEQYF
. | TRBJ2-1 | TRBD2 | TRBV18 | TGTGCCAGCTCACCAGCTAGCGGGTACAATGAGCAGTTCTTC | CASSPASGYNEQFF
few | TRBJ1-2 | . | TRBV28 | TGTGCCAGCAGTCTCCCGGCACACTATGGCTACACCTTC | CASSLPAHYGYTF
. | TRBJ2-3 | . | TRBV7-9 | TGTGTCAGCAGCTTAGAAGATTGGATAGACACAGATACGCAGTATTTT | CVSSLEDWIDTDTQYF
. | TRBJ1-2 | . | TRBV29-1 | TGCAGCGTCACCCCCGGGGGGCCGGACTATGGCTACACCTTC | CSVTPGGPDYGYTF
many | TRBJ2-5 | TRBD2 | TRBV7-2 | TGTGCCAGCAGCCAAAATAGCGGGGGGGCCGGGGAGACCCAGTACTTC | CASSQNSGGAGETQYF
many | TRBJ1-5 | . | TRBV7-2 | TGTGCCAGCAGCTCCCAGGCAGGGAATCAGCCCCAGCATTTT | CASSSQAGNQPQHF
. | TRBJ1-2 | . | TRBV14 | TGTGCCAGCAGCCAGTCGGACGGCTATGGCTACACCTTC | CASSQSDGYGYTF
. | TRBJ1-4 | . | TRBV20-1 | TGCAGTGCTAGCGAGGATTATAATGAAAAACTGTTTTTT | CSASEDYNEKLFF
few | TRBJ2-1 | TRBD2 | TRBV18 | TGTGCCAGCTCACCACCCTTGGGAGGGATCTCCTACAATGAGCAGTTCTTC | CASSPPLGGISYNEQFF
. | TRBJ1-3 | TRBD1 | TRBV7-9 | TGTGCCAGCAGCCCGTGGGACAGGGCCTCTGGAAACACCATATATTTT | CASSPWDRASGNTIYF
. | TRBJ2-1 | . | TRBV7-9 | TGTACCAGCAGCTTAGGGCCCCTAGGTGGGTACAATGAGCAGTTCTTC | CTSSLGPLGGYNEQFF
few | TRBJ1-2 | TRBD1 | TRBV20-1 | TGCAGTGCTAGAGTTGGTTATGAAGTTTTGTTGGGACAGGGGAACTCTAACTATGGCTACACCTTC | CSARVGYEVLLGQGNSNYGYTF
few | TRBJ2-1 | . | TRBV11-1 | TGTGCCAGCAGCTTCCTAACAGCTAACAATGAGCAGTTCTTC | CASSFLTANNEQFF
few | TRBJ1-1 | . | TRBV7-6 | TGTGCCAGCAGCCATTCCGGGGCCTTGAACACTGAAGCTTTCTTT | CASSHSGALNTEAFF
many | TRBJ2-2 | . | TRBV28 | TGTGCCAGCAGTTTAACGGCCGGGGAGCTGTTTTTT | CASSLTAGELFF
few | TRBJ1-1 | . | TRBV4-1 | TGCGCCAGCAGCCAAGCCTGGGAGGGCACTGAAGCTTTCTTT | CASSQAWEGTEAFF
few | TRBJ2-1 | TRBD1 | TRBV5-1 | TGCGCCAGCAGCTTGTGGGACAGGGGTTTGAATGAGCAGTTCTTC | CASSLWDRGLNEQFF
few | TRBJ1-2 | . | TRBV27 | TGTGCCAGCAGTTTCGGCCCGGGGCTTTCTAACTATGGCTACACCTTC | CASSFGPGLSNYGYTF
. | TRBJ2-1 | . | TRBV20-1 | TGCAGTGCTCCCACCCGGGGAAAAGAGCAGTTCTTC | CSAPTRGKEQFF
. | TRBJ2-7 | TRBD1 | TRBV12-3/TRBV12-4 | TGTGCCAGCAGACGACAGGGGGCATTGAACGAGCAGTACTTC | CASRRQGALNEQYF
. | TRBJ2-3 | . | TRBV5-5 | TGTGCCAGCACTCTGCAGGTACAATCGTGGGCAGATACGCAGTATTTT | CASTLQVQSWADTQYF
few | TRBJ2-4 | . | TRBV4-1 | TGCGCCAGCAGGCTACAAGACATTCAGTACTTC | CASRLQDIQYF
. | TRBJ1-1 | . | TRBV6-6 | TGTACCAGCAGTTGGTCAGGGGCCTTCACTGAAGCTTTCTTT | CTSSWSGAFTEAFF
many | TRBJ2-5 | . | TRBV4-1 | TGCGCCAGCAGCCAAGACCCCCCCGGGGGGCCCTATTGGACCCAGTACTTC | CASSQDPPGGPYWTQYF
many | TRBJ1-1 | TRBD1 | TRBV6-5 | TGTGCCAGCAGTTACGCAGGGGGGAACACTGAAGCTTTCTTT | CASSYAGGNTEAFF